What follows are 19 T cell receptor beta chains derived from one specimen sequenced in a study of cytomegalovirus exposure and HLA in healthy donors. Primers included in the PCR were 60 Vbeta and 13 Jbeta primers. Some clones are missing from TCRdb's copy, which holds only in-frame ones; the method was immunoSEQ multiplex PCR. Altogether about 150,000 clones are present, about 80% being singletons, with the ten largest covering around 1.7%. The sequencing sample was made of PBMCs. The receptors were gathered from a woman aged 25-40 years in good health and CMV-seronegative.

The chain links TRBV7-3 to TRBJ2-5; 8 nucleotides align to TRBD2. Trimming cost V 5 bases and J 1 base; bases outside gene matches: 3. Germline V gene data show CDR1 as SGHTA and CDR2 as FQGTGA. The CDR3 sequence is 14 residues long. The CDR3 DNA follows: TGTGCCAGCAGCCAAGGACTAGCCCAAGAGACCCAGTACTTC. Its translation: CASSQGLAQETQYF. The full variable domain, in which reference TRBV7-3 and TRBJ2-5 provide the parts outside the CDR3, is GAGVSQTPSNKVTEKGKYVELRCDPISGHTALYWYRQSLGQGPEFLIYFQGTGAADDSGLPNDRFFAVRPEGSVSTLKIQRTERGDSAVYLCASSQGLAQETQYFGPGTRLLVL.

This clone was observed a single time. The genes are TRBV6-4 and TRBJ1-2; 7 bases match TRBD1. Germline trimming cut 4 bases from V and 2 bases from J; bases unmatched to any gene: 7. CDR1 and CDR2 from the germline V gene are MRHNA and SNTAGT. This CDR3 contains 15 residues. DNA for the CDR3: TGTGCCAGCAGTGTCGAGGTAGGGGGCAACTATGGCTACACCTTC. It specifies CASSVEVGGNYGYTF.

The chain recombines TRBV12-5 with TRBJ1-5; 8 nucleotides agree with TRBD1. The CDR3 length is 15 residues. V was clipped by 0 bases and J by 7 bases; unmatched bases: 5. In germline, CDR1 is LGHNT, CDR2 FRNRAP. The CDR3 DNA is TGTGCTAGTGGTTTGGTGGACAGGGCTCGCCAGCCCCAGCATTTT. Translated, it gives CASGLVDRARQPQHF. Full variable domain (missing parts from reference TRBV12-5 and TRBJ1-5): DARVTQTPRHKVTEMGQEVTMRCQPILGHNTVFWYRQTMMQGLELLAYFRNRAPLDDSGMPKDRFSAEMPDATLATLKIQPSEPRDSAVYFCASGLVDRARQPQHFGDGTRLSIL.

This chain uses TRBV25-1 with TRBJ1-1, with D perhaps matching TRBD1 (6 bases). Between the trimmed V and J ends, which lost 3 bases and 0 bases, there was a span of 14 bases. There are 16 residues in the CDR3. CDR1 and CDR2 (germline): MGHDK, SYGVNS. DNA of the CDR3: TGTGCCAGCAGTGACCAACCGGGACAATTGAACACTGAAGCTTTCTTT. Translating it yields CASSDQPGQLNTEAFF.

V gene TRBV5-1 combines with J gene TRBJ2-7; D is possibly TRBD1 (5 bases). Between the trimmed V and J ends, which lost 1 base and 4 bases, there was a span of 9 bases. Germline lookup yields CDR1 SGHRS and CDR2 YFSETQ. This CDR3 has 13 amino acids. The CDR3 coding sequence is TGCGCCAGCAGCTTGTCCAGGGCGTACGAGCAGTACTTC. Protein product: CASSLSRAYEQYF.

This clone was seen just once. This chain connects TRBV28 to TRBJ2-1; 10 nucleotides line up with TRBD2. Germline CDR1 is MDHEN and CDR2 is SYDVKM. The junction had 6 bases not matched to a gene; V was cut back by 3 bases and J by 7 bases. There are 15 residues in the CDR3. Written as DNA, the CDR3 is TGTGCCAGCAGTTTGGGACTAGCGTCCCTAAATGAGCAGTTCTTC. This encodes CASSLGLASLNEQFF.

V gene TRBV7-2 combines with J gene TRBJ2-5; D remains unclear. The CDR3 sequence is 15 residues long. Germline V gene lookup returns CDR1 SGHTA and CDR2 FQGNSA. V gave up 3 bases and J gave up 1 base, with 12 bases separating them. The CDR3 DNA is TGTGCCAGCAGCTTGCGCGGATCACCCCAAGAGACCCAGTACTTC. Translation gives CASSLRGSPQETQYF.

The gene calls are TRBV7-6 and TRBJ2-1; the match to TRBD1 covers 7 bases. V was pared by 5 bases and J by 4 bases, with 2 bases of the junction left unmatched. The germline V gene encodes CDR1 SGHVS and CDR2 FNYEAQ. The CDR3 loop spans 13 amino acids. The CDR3 DNA follows: TGTGCCAGCAGCCAGGGACAGTACAATGAGCAGTTCTTC. Its translation: CASSQGQYNEQFF.

The CDR3 DNA is TGCGCCAGCAGCTTGGTCCCGACAGGGATGAACACTGAAGCTTTCTTT. Translating gives CASSLVPTGMNTEAFF. J is TRBJ1-1 and V is TRBV5-1, with 7 bases that match TRBD1. The CDR3 has 16 amino acids. Germline V lookup: CDR1 SGHRS, CDR2 YFSETQ. V lost 0 bases to trimming and J lost 0 bases; unmatched junction nucleotides: 5. Drawing the rest from reference TRBV5-1 and TRBJ1-1, the complete variable domain is KAGVTQTPRYLIKTRGQQVTLSCSPISGHRSVSWYQQTPGQGLQFLFEYFSETQRNKGNFPGRFSGRQFSNSRSEMNVSTLELGDSALYLCASSLVPTGMNTEAFFGQGTRLTVV.

The chain has TRBV7-9 and TRBJ1-2; 9 bases match TRBD1. The CDR3 is 14 residues long. Germline lookup yields CDR1 SEHNR and CDR2 FQNEAQ (reference sequence). V trimming: 1 base; J trimming: 8 bases; junction bases outside the gene matches: 5. CDR3 nucleotide sequence: TGTGCCAGCAGCTTAGTACAGGGGGCTCGAGGCTACACCTTC. Protein product: CASSLVQGARGYTF.

This clone occurred once. The V and J genes are TRBV7-2 and TRBJ2-5; D uncertain. Trimming shortened V by 1 base and J by 2 bases, and 8 bases separated the two germline ends. Germline assignment: CDR1 SGHTA and CDR2 FQGNSA. There are 14 residues in the CDR3. The CDR3 nucleotides are TGTGCCAGCAGCTTAGGCGGTAGACAAGAGACCCAGTACTTC. Translating gives CASSLGGRQETQYF.

The CDR3 region is CASSSTSGGQSYQETQYF. As DNA, the CDR3 is TGTGCCAGCAGTTCGACTAGCGGGGGCCAATCGTACCAAGAGACCCAGTACTTC. The chain recombines TRBV27 with TRBJ2-5; 12 nucleotides align to TRBD2. With 4 bases clipped from V and 0 bases from J, the junction kept 9 bases outside the gene matches. This CDR3 has 18 amino acids. Germline V gene lookup returns CDR1 MNHEY and CDR2 SMNVEV (reference sequence).

The chain uses TRBV7-9 and TRBJ1-1; possibly TRBD1 for D (6 bases). Germline V gene sequence: CDR1 SEHNR, CDR2 FQNEAQ (reference sequence). The V and J ends lost 5 bases and 4 bases respectively, with 8 bases between them. The CDR3 extends over 12 amino acids. This CDR3 reads CASSRGTTEAFF. Written as DNA, the CDR3 is TGTGCCAGCAGCAGGGGGACCACTGAAGCTTTCTTT. Together with reference TRBV7-9 and TRBJ1-1, the CDR3 gives the full variable domain: DTGVSQNPRHKITKRGQNVTFRCDPISEHNRLYWYRQTLGQGPEFLTYFQNEAQLEKSRLLSDRFSAERPKGSFSTLEIQRTEQGDSAMYLCASSRGTTEAFFGQGTRLTVV.

This chain uses TRBV27 with TRBJ1-1; 7 nucleotides match TRBD1. CDR1 and CDR2 (germline): MNHEY, SMNVEV (reference sequence). V gave up 2 bases and J gave up 10 bases; unmatched junction bases: 10. The CDR3 totals 14 residues. The CDR3 bases are TGTGCCAGCAGTTTAAGAGGGACAGTTTTCGGAGCTTTCTTT. It encodes CASSLRGTVFGAFF.

The sample holds a few counts of this clone. The rearrangement links TRBV6-1 to TRBJ1-1, with D hard to call. The germline V gene has CDR1 MNHNS and CDR2 SASEGT. CDR3 length: 12 residues. The germline V and J ends were trimmed by 5 bases and 3 bases, with 7 bases remaining between them. The CDR3: CASSIRDTEAFF. The CDR3 region has the DNA TGTGCCAGCAGTATCCGGGACACTGAAGCTTTCTTT.

The J gene is TRBJ1-2, the V gene TRBV19; D not certain. Germline CDR1 LNHDA, CDR2 SQIVND (reference sequence). The CDR3 runs to 14 residues. Trimming removed 6 bases from V and 5 bases from J, with 16 bases in between. CDR3 loop: CASRISGVGYGYTF. The CDR3 DNA reads TGTGCCAGTAGAATATCCGGTGTCGGTTATGGCTACACCTTC. The entire variable domain, with the rest obtained from reference TRBV19 and TRBJ1-2, is as follows: DGGITQSPKYLFRKEGQNVTLSCEQNLNHDAMYWYRQDPGQGLRLIYYSQIVNDFQKGDIAEGYSVSREKKESFPLTVTSAQKNPTAFYLCASRISGVGYGYTFGSGTRLTVV.

In this sample, this clone turned up a few times. The chain uses TRBV5-5 and TRBJ2-1; the match to TRBD1 covers 10 bases. Looked up from germline, CDR1 is SGHKS and CDR2 is YYEKEE (reference sequence). The CDR3 runs to 16 residues. Trimming took 3 bases from V and 0 from J; bases not matched to a gene: 3. The CDR3 loop is CASSWDRGSSYNEQFF. The DNA of the CDR3 is TGTGCCAGCAGCTGGGACAGGGGAAGCTCCTACAATGAGCAGTTCTTC.

J is TRBJ2-1 and V is TRBV2; 10 bases map to TRBD1. CDR3 length: 14 amino acids. Germline assignment: CDR1 SNHLY and CDR2 FYNNEI. With 8 bases clipped from V and 8 bases from J, the junction kept 9 bases outside the gene matches. The DNA for the CDR3 is TGTGCCAGCCGGGGGACAGGGGTCTGGGATGAGCAGTTCTTC. This encodes CASRGTGVWDEQFF.

This clone was seen more than once but under ten times. V and J are TRBV6-5 and TRBJ1-1; 8 bases align to TRBD1. CDR3 length: 14 residues. CDR1 is MNHEY, CDR2 SVGAGI, per germline. The trim removed 7 bases at V and 0 bases at J, leaving 4 bases unmatched. For the CDR3, the DNA is TGTGCCAGCACCTCGACAGGGGTGAACACTGAAGCTTTCTTT. Its translation is CASTSTGVNTEAFF.